Each of the 15 T cell receptor beta chains below was sequenced from the same sample in a study of cytomegalovirus exposure and HLA in healthy donors. Both 60 Vbeta primers and 13 Jbeta primers went into the PCR. Assay: immunoSEQ multiplex PCR; the TCRdb copy retains only in-frame clones and omits some. The repertoire has 180,000 or so clones, 78% of them found once; the top ten carry approximately 2.9%. The sample comprised PBMCs. The receptors come from a female donor in good health and CMV-seronegative.

The genes are TRBV9 and TRBJ2-2; D is unclear. The CDR3 runs 14 residues. With 4 bases removed from V and 0 bases from J, the gap between germline ends came to 7 bases. In germline, CDR1 is SGDLS, CDR2 YYNGEE. Here the CDR3 reads CASSRPTNTGELFF. The CDR3, as DNA: TGTGCCAGCAGCCGCCCTACGAACACCGGGGAGCTGTTTTTT.

The V gene is TRBV29-1, the J gene TRBJ2-7; no clear D gene. CDR3 length: 11 amino acids. Germline lookup yields CDR1 SQVTM and CDR2 ANQGSEA. V gave up 4 bases and J gave up 3 bases, with 7 bases separating them. CDR3 sequence: CSVGPGYEQYF. CDR3 sequence (DNA): TGCAGCGTTGGGCCAGGCTACGAGCAGTACTTC.

This clone showed up just a few times. The chain carries TRBV5-1 and TRBJ2-3; D may be TRBD1 (6 bases). Trimming took off 2 bases at V and 2 bases at J, with 12 bases between the two ends. The length of the CDR3 is 15 residues. Germline-derived CDR1 and CDR2 are SGHRS and YFSETQ. CDR3 amino acids: CASSFPDSYTDTQYF. The CDR3 region has the DNA TGCGCCAGCAGCTTTCCGGACAGTTACACAGATACGCAGTATTTT.

J is TRBJ2-3 and V is TRBV18, with D possibly TRBD1 on 5 matching bases. The V gene lost 6 bases and the J gene lost 3 bases, with 19 bases spanning the gap. This CDR3 comprises 16 residues. Germline CDR1 and CDR2: KGHSH and LQKENI. The CDR3 reads CASSMNRNLITDTQYF. The CDR3 DNA sequence: TGTGCCAGCTCCATGAACAGGAACCTGATAACAGATACGCAGTATTTT.

The chain couples TRBV4-1 to TRBJ2-5; TRBD2 agrees at 9 bases. The CDR3 contains 18 residues. Germline V CDR1 and CDR2: MGHRA, YSYEKL. With V trimmed by 0 bases and J by 0 bases, 8 bases remained unmatched. The CDR3 region has the DNA TGCGCCAGCAGCCAAGATCGTGGCGGGGGGGGGTACCAAGAGACCCAGTACTTC. It is translated as CASSQDRGGGGYQETQYF.

CDR3 loop: CASSIASHTDTQYF. CDR3 DNA sequence: TGTGCCAGTAGTATTGCGTCTCACACAGATACGCAGTATTTT. The gene calls are TRBV19 and TRBJ2-3; D is unclear. Trimming left V 3 bases short and J 2 bases short, with 9 bases between. The CDR3 is made up of 14 amino acids. Germline CDR1 and CDR2: LNHDA and SQIVND (reference sequence).

This sequence joins TRBV9 and TRBJ1-4; D gene ambiguous. This CDR3 has 16 residues. Germline CDR1 SGDLS, CDR2 YYNGEE. The V end lost 4 bases, the J end lost 7 bases, and 20 bases lay between the germline ends. The CDR3 DNA reads TGTGCCAGCAGCTCCGGCCCCGGGAGCGTAGGTGAAAAACTGTTTTTT. It is translated as CASSSGPGSVGEKLFF.

This sequence joins TRBV7-3 and TRBJ1-1, with D hard to call. Trimming removed 5 bases from V and 1 base from J, with 8 bases in between. This CDR3 is built from 13 residues. The germline V gene has CDR1 SGHTA and CDR2 FQGTGA. CDR3 sequence (DNA): TGTGCCAGCAGCCGCGGGGAGAACACTGAAGCTTTCTTT. This encodes CASSRGENTEAFF.

The chain uses TRBV14 and TRBJ2-7; D not resolved. Trimming pared 1 base from V and 2 bases from J, leaving 9 bases between. This CDR3 contains 14 residues. Germline assignment: CDR1 SGHDN and CDR2 FVKESK. In DNA form, the CDR3 reads TGTGCCAGCAGCCAAGCCGGTTCCCCCTACGAGCAGTACTTC. This codes for CASSQAGSPYEQYF.

The J gene is TRBJ2-7, the V gene TRBV6-1; 9 positions agree with TRBD1. Germline CDR1 is MNHNS and CDR2 is SASEGT. V shed 7 bases, J shed 9 bases, and the junction held 13 bases outside the gene matches. The CDR3 has 14 residues. The CDR3 DNA follows: TGTGCCAGCAAGACCGGGACAGGGTATTGGGGGCAGTACTTC. Translating gives CASKTGTGYWGQYF.

This chain joins TRBV10-3 and TRBJ2-1, with 7 bases that match TRBD2. Trimming removed 4 bases from V and 9 bases from J; junction bases left unmatched: 0. Per germline, CDR1 ENHRY and CDR2 SYGVKD. The CDR3 covers 11 residues. The CDR3 sequence is CAISGGGEQFF. In DNA, the CDR3 is TGTGCCATCAGTGGGGGGGGTGAGCAGTTCTTC.

The V and J genes are TRBV9 and TRBJ2-3; 9 nucleotides line up with TRBD2. V lost 4 bases to trimming and J lost 5 bases; unmatched junction nucleotides: 11. CDR3 length equals 16 residues. In germline, CDR1 is SGDLS, CDR2 YYNGEE. The CDR3 DNA sequence: TGTGCCAGCAGCTTCTCCGCGGGGGGGCGTGAAGATACGCAGTATTTT. Translation gives CASSFSAGGREDTQYF.

V usage is TRBV12-2 and J usage is TRBJ2-1; TRBD1 was called by the table and not checked on the DNA. TRBV12-2 is a pseudogene segment. There are 14 residues in the CDR3. In DNA, the CDR3 is TGTGCAAGTCGCTTAGGGACAGGGGTGAATGAGCAGTTCTTC. Translated: CASRLGTGVNEQFF.

This clone appeared a few times. The genes are TRBV29-1 and TRBJ2-1, with TRBD2 as a possible D gene (5 bases). With 0 bases removed from V and 3 bases from J, the gap between germline ends came to 18 bases. CDR1 is SQVTM and CDR2 is ANQGSEA in the germline V gene. The CDR3 length is 17 residues. DNA for the CDR3: TGCAGCGTTGAAGATCGGAATAGCGCTACAATCTACAATGAGCAGTTCTTC. It codes for CSVEDRNSATIYNEQFF.

This clone has more than one count but fewer than ten. The chain joins TRBV15 to TRBJ2-5; 7 bases match TRBD1. The CDR3 length is 14 residues. Trimming took 6 bases from V and 2 from J; bases not matched to a gene: 6. Germline V lookup: CDR1 LNHNV, CDR2 YYDKDF (reference sequence). This chain's CDR3 is CATSRTGSQETQYF. CDR3 nucleotides: TGTGCCACCAGTAGGACAGGCTCTCAAGAGACCCAGTACTTC.